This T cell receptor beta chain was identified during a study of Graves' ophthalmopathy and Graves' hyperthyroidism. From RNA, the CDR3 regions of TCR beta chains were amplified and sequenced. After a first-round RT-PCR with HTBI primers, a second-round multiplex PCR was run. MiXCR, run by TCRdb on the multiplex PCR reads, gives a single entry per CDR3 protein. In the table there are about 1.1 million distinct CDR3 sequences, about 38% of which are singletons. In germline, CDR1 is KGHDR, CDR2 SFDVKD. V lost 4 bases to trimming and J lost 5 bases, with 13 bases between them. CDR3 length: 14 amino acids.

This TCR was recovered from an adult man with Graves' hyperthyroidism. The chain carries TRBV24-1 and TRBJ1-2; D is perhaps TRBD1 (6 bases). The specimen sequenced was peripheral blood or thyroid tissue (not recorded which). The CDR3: CATSETGTTYGYTF. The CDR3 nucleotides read TGTGCCACCAGTGAAACCGGGACAACATATGGCTACACCTTC.